These T cell receptor beta chains were read from a single sample in a study of blood T cell repertoires in COVID-19. Some clones are missing from TCRdb's copy, which holds only in-frame ones; the method was immunoSEQ multiplex PCR. This table has 180,000 or so clones, 75% to 90% appearing once. Source material: peripheral blood. These receptors were obtained from a woman aged 60-70 years with acute or convalescent COVID-19. CDR3s include the opening cysteine and the closing phenylalanine or tryptophan. The D gene is left open where the match is weak. Clone size is stated in some rows and not others, as once, few, many or a class when expanded.

v_call	j_call	clone_size	d_call	cdr3_aa	cdr3_nt
TRBV5-1	TRBJ2-3	NA	NA	CASRVEPSTDTQYF	TGCGCCAGCAGGGTAGAGCCAAGCACAGATACGCAGTATTTT
TRBV27	TRBJ2-1	NA	NA	CASSLSMPRQGRSNEQFF	TGTGCCAGCAGTTTATCAATGCCGCGGCAGGGCCGGAGCAATGAGCAGTTCTTC
TRBV5-8	TRBJ1-1	NA	NA	CASSAYVEAFF	TGTGCCAGCAGTGCCTACGTTGAAGCTTTCTTT
TRBV7-9	TRBJ2-1	NA	NA	CASSHMRDHEQFF	TGTGCCAGCAGCCACATGCGGGATCATGAGCAGTTCTTC
TRBV18	TRBJ1-6	once	NA	CASSPPGEGSPLHF	TGTGCCAGCTCACCACCCGGGGAAGGTTCACCCCTCCACTTT
TRBV2	TRBJ2-5	NA	NA	CASSDGSKETQYF	TGTGCCAGCAGTGATGGGAGTAAAGAGACCCAGTACTTC
TRBV28	TRBJ1-4	NA	NA	CASSFSIGRTNEKLFF	TGTGCCAGCAGTTTCTCCATCGGGAGGACTAATGAAAAACTGTTTTTT
TRBV5-1	TRBJ1-2	NA	NA	CASSLGGGRDYGYTF	TGCGCCAGCAGCTTGGGGGGCGGCAGGGACTATGGCTACACCTTC
TRBV15	TRBJ1-1	NA	NA	CATSRVPRATEAFF	TGTGCCACCAGCAGAGTTCCCCGAGCCACTGAAGCTTTCTTT
TRBV2	TRBJ2-3	NA	TRBD2	CASSASGSPASTDTQYF	TGTGCCAGCAGTGCTAGCGGGAGTCCGGCTAGCACAGATACGCAGTATTTT
TRBV2	TRBJ1-2	NA	TRBD1	CASRTGDFGDYGYTF	TGTGCCAGCAGGACAGGGGATTTCGGGGACTATGGCTACACCTTC
TRBV28	TRBJ2-2	NA	NA	CASSPGTLNTGELFF	TGTGCCAGCAGTCCAGGGACTCTAAACACCGGGGAGCTGTTTTTT
TRBV3-1/TRBV3-2	TRBJ1-1	NA	TRBD1	CASSPSGTAVPGEAFF	TGTGCCAGCAGCCCATCCGGGACAGCGGTCCCTGGTGAAGCTTTCTTT
TRBV5-1	TRBJ1-3	NA	NA	CASSLGQHSGNTIYF	TGCGCCAGCAGCTTGGGACAGCACTCTGGAAACACCATATATTTT
TRBV28	TRBJ2-3	NA	TRBD1	CAGQTSTDTQYF	TGTGCGGGACAGACTAGCACAGATACGCAGTATTTT
TRBV19	TRBJ1-1	NA	NA	CASSAGGNTEAFF	TGTGCCAGTAGTGCGGGGGGGAACACTGAAGCTTTCTTT
TRBV13	TRBJ2-1	NA	NA	CASSLGQGYNEQFF	TGTGCCAGCAGCTTAGGGCAGGGGTACAATGAGCAGTTCTTC
TRBV18	TRBJ1-1	NA	TRBD1	CASSPETGGNPEAFF	TGTGCCAGCTCACCGGAGACAGGGGGTAATCCTGAAGCTTTCTTT
TRBV5-6	TRBJ1-1	NA	NA	CASSPLQGNTEAFF	TGTGCCAGCAGCCCCCTACAGGGTAACACTGAAGCTTTCTTT
TRBV6-5	TRBJ2-7	NA	TRBD1	CASRRQGAYEQYF	TGTGCCAGCAGGCGACAGGGGGCCTACGAGCAGTACTTC